Following are 30 T cell receptor beta chains from one sample sequenced in a study of blood T cells in healthy people across ages. Combining a sample-barcoded 5' primer with a J-beta primer mix, a second PCR ran for roughly 7 to 12 cycles. A single record per CDR3 protein comes from TCRdb applying MiXCR to the 5' RACE reads. Of roughly 1,300,000 distinct CDR3 sequences in the sample, around 59% were seen once. The specimen was blood. The receptors originated from a man aged 18 to 35 in good health.

The chain is built from TRBV5-1 and TRBJ2-1; D may be TRBD2 (5 bases). The CDR3 spans 13 residues. Per the germline V gene, CDR1 is SGHRS and CDR2 is YFSETQ. Trimming pared 2 bases from V and 6 bases from J, leaving 9 bases between. The CDR3 sequence is CASSLWSGNEQFF. The CDR3 nucleotides read TGCGCCAGCAGCTTATGGAGCGGCAATGAGCAGTTCTTC.

This clonotype was detected a few times. The chain uses TRBV10-3 and TRBJ1-2, with 7 bases fitting TRBD1. Losses at the gene ends were 11 bases for V and 6 bases for J; bases not matched to a gene: 9. The length of the CDR3 is 12 residues. Germline CDR1 reads ENHRY; CDR2 reads SYGVKD. The CDR3 protein is CAVQGGADGYTF. The CDR3 DNA follows: TGTGCCGTTCAGGGGGGCGCGGATGGCTACACCTTC.

This chain joins TRBV5-1 and TRBJ2-1; TRBD2 might be the D (5 bases). This CDR3 spans 15 amino acids. CDR1 is SGHRS, CDR2 YFSETQ, per germline. The ends were cut back, 4 bases at V and 3 bases at J, with 14 bases in the middle. In DNA, the CDR3 is TGCGCCAGCAGCCCAGGACTGCCCCGCTACAATGAGCAGTTCTTC. It encodes CASSPGLPRYNEQFF.

For this clonotype: Germline is not matched at one junction end, which may reflect a read error. The chain uses TRBV5-1 and TRBJ2-6, with TRBD1 as a possible D gene (5 bases). Germline V gives CDR1 SGHRS, CDR2 YFSETQ. This CDR3 comprises 15 residues. CDR3 region: CASSIQGPGANVLPF. The CDR3 DNA reads as TGCGCCAGCAGCATCCAGGGTCCTGGGGCCAACGTCCTGCCTTTC.

The chain links TRBV4-1 to TRBJ2-7; D is uncertain. Germline lookup yields CDR1 MGHRA and CDR2 YSYEKL. CDR3 length: 14 amino acids. The germline V and J ends were trimmed by 5 bases and 3 bases, with 14 bases remaining between them. The CDR3 DNA reads TGCGCCAGCAGCTTGAAGGGTTTGGGCTACGAGCAGTACTTC. This translates into CASSLKGLGYEQYF.

This chain joins TRBV4-2 and TRBJ1-6; perhaps TRBD1 as D (5 bases). The CDR3 spans 17 residues. Germline CDR1 and CDR2: LGHNA and YNFKEQ. V lost 0 bases, J lost 2 bases, and 11 bases lay in between. The CDR3 region has the DNA TGTGCCAGCAGCCAAGAGTATGGGGGAACCTATAATTCACCCCTCCACTTT. Protein sequence: CASSQEYGGTYNSPLHF.

The rearrangement joins TRBV10-3 to TRBJ1-2, with TRBD1 matching over 8 bases. With 6 bases clipped from V and 8 bases from J, the junction kept 11 bases outside the gene matches. CDR1 is ENHRY and CDR2 is SYGVKD in the germline V gene. The CDR3 sequence is 14 residues long. DNA for the CDR3: TGTGCCATCAGCCCGAGGACAGGGACGGGCGGCTACACCTTC. Its protein is CAISPRTGTGGYTF.

This chain connects TRBV11-2 to TRBJ2-4, with TRBD1 matching over 8 bases. Near its end, the DNA agrees better with TRBJ2-7, so the J call may be wrong. CDR3 length equals 14 residues. Germline lookup yields CDR1 SGHAT and CDR2 FQNNGV. The CDR3 DNA sequence: TGTGCCAGCAGCGAGATCAGGGGGCGGAACGAGCAGTACTTC. It translates to CASSEIRGRNEQYF.

The rearrangement uses TRBV5-1 and TRBJ2-7; D not certain. Germline V gives CDR1 SGHRS, CDR2 YFSETQ. This CDR3 spans 15 amino acids. V lost 0 bases to trimming and J lost 3 bases, with 13 bases between them. CDR3 sequence (DNA): TGCGCCAGCAGCTTGGTTTTAGGGCAGAACTACGAGCAGTACTTC. It codes for CASSLVLGQNYEQYF.

J is TRBJ2-1 and V is TRBV6-6; either TRBD1 or TRBD2 may fit D (5 bases each). The CDR3 extends over 14 amino acids. V lost 8 bases and J 3 bases, leaving 14 bases between the germline ends. Germline CDR1 reads MNHNY; CDR2 reads SVGAGI (reference sequence). The CDR3 DNA reads TGTGCCAGCGGGGGACGGGGAAGCTACAATGAGCAGTTCTTC. Its translation is CASGGRGSYNEQFF.

V usage is TRBV11-2 and J usage is TRBJ2-7; 11 bases align to TRBD1. The V segment lost 5 bases and the J segment 6 bases; nucleotides outside the gene matches: 9. Germline CDR1 is SGHAT and CDR2 is FQNNGV. This CDR3 has 15 residues. The CDR3 sequence: CASSLLWGTGGEQYF. CDR3 bases: TGTGCCAGCAGCCTTTTATGGGGGACAGGGGGCGAGCAGTACTTC. Drawing the rest from reference TRBV11-2 and TRBJ2-7, the complete variable domain is EAGVAQSPRYKIIEKRQSVAFWCNPISGHATLYWYQQILGQGPKLLIQFQNNGVVDDSQLPKDRFSAERLKGVDSTLKIQPAKLEDSAVYLCASSLLWGTGGEQYFGPGTRLTVT.

The CDR3 loop reads CASSPDPWGSTDTQYF. CDR3 DNA sequence: TGTGCCAGCAGCCCCGACCCCTGGGGTTCAACAGATACGCAGTATTTT. The rearrangement joins TRBV4-2 to TRBJ2-3; no clear D gene. The V gene lost 4 bases and the J gene lost 3 bases, with 17 bases spanning the gap. The CDR3 spans 16 residues. CDR1 and CDR2 from the germline V gene are LGHNA and YNFKEQ.

The sample holds a few counts of this clonotype. The V call is TRBV14, the J call TRBJ2-7, with D uncertain. The germline gives CDR1 SGHDN, CDR2 FVKESK. The CDR3 totals 15 residues. Trimming stripped 0 bases from V and 2 bases from J, with 11 bases between. The CDR3 here is CASSQDEAIPYEQYF. The CDR3, as DNA: TGTGCCAGCAGCCAAGACGAGGCTATTCCCTACGAGCAGTACTTC.

This clonotype turned up a few times. This chain connects TRBV5-1 to TRBJ2-7, with TRBD1 as a possible D gene (6 bases). CDR1 is SGHRS and CDR2 is YFSETQ in the germline V gene. Trimming removed 0 bases from V and 3 bases from J, with 10 bases in between. The CDR3 covers 14 residues. CDR3 loop: CASSLGNRVYEQYF. The CDR3 bases are TGCGCCAGCAGCTTGGGCAACAGGGTCTACGAGCAGTACTTC.

There are many counts of this clonotype. V usage is TRBV5-1 and J usage is TRBJ2-7; a weak D match, TRBD1 (6 bases). Trimming took 0 bases from V and 4 from J, leaving 8 bases between them. The germline gives CDR1 SGHRS, CDR2 YFSETQ. The CDR3 is made up of 13 amino acids. CDR3 sequence reads: CASSLDRDYEQYF. The CDR3 DNA reads TGCGCCAGCAGCTTGGACAGGGATTACGAGCAGTACTTC.

V and J are TRBV6-5 and TRBJ2-1; D call uncertain. The CDR3 runs 12 residues. Trimming cost V 0 bases and J 13 bases, with 10 bases left between them. Germline-derived CDR1 and CDR2 are MNHEY and SVGAGI. This CDR3 reads CASSYSSGPQFF. The CDR3 bases are TGTGCCAGCAGTTACTCCTCCGGCCCTCAGTTCTTC.

This clonotype was counted many times. The V call is TRBV20-1, the J call TRBJ2-7; 13 bases line up with TRBD2. CDR3 size: 17 residues. V shed 0 bases and J 2 bases; nucleotides not matched to a gene: 7. Germline CDR1 and CDR2: DFQATT and SNEGSKA (reference sequence). The CDR3 coding sequence is TGCAGTGCTAGAGATCTCGGGACTAGCGGGGTCCCCTACGAGCAGTACTTC. This codes for CSARDLGTSGVPYEQYF.

The V and J genes are TRBV14 and TRBJ2-7, with D unresolved. CDR3 size: 14 residues. Between the trimmed V and J ends, which lost 1 base and 6 bases, there was a span of 13 bases. Germline CDR1 and CDR2: SGHDN and FVKESK. The CDR3 region is CASSQGGNSREQYF. The CDR3 DNA sequence: TGTGCCAGCAGCCAAGGGGGAAATAGTCGCGAGCAGTACTTC. Using reference TRBV14 and TRBJ2-7 for the parts outside the CDR3, the full variable domain is EAGVTQFPSHSVIEKGQTVTLRCDPISGHDNLYWYRRVMGKEIKFLLHFVKESKQDESGMPNNRFLAERTGGTYSTLKVQPAELEDSGVYFCASSQGGNSREQYFGPGTRLTVT.

This chain joins TRBV10-3 and TRBJ2-1; D is unresolved. V lost 5 bases and J 5 bases, leaving 7 bases between the germline ends. CDR1 is ENHRY, CDR2 SYGVKD, per germline. CDR3 length: 12 residues. CDR3: CAISPTDNEQFF. CDR3 in DNA: TGTGCCATCAGTCCCACGGACAATGAGCAGTTCTTC.

CDR3 sequence: CASNHPRGTGNSPLHF. CDR3 DNA sequence: TGTGCCAGCAATCACCCTAGAGGGACAGGAAATTCACCCCTCCACTTT. The chain is built from TRBV28 and TRBJ1-6; 8 bases fit TRBD1. Trimming removed 7 bases from V and 7 bases from J; junction bases left unmatched: 12. CDR1 is MDHEN, CDR2 SYDVKM, per germline. The CDR3 runs 16 residues. The complete variable domain, with remaining parts taken from reference TRBV28 and TRBJ1-6, reads DVKVTQSSRYLVKRTGEKVFLECVQDMDHENMFWYRQDPGLGLRLIYFSYDVKMKEKGDIPEGYSVSREKKERFSLILESASTNQTSMYLCASNHPRGTGNSPLHFGNGTRLTVT.

This rearrangement joins TRBV27 to TRBJ2-3; D is possibly TRBD1 (6 bases). Trimming shortened V by 5 bases and J by 7 bases, and 13 bases separated the two germline ends. The CDR3 is made up of 13 amino acids. Germline V gives CDR1 MNHEY, CDR2 SMNVEV (reference sequence). The CDR3 is CASSGGSRYTQYF. In DNA form, the CDR3 reads TGTGCCAGCAGTGGGGGCTCCCGCTATACGCAGTATTTT.

This clonotype has more than one count but fewer than ten. The chain is built from TRBV28 and TRBJ2-3; 9 nucleotides align to TRBD2. CDR1 MDHEN and CDR2 SYDVKM come from the germline V gene. Unmatched junction bases numbered 9, after V lost 7 bases and J lost 4 bases. This CDR3 is 15 amino acids long. Here the CDR3 reads CASKVGGGAPDTQYF. CDR3 DNA: TGTGCCAGCAAGGTTGGCGGGGGGGCCCCAGATACGCAGTATTTT.

This clonotype was found once. The V and J genes are TRBV6-6 and TRBJ2-7, with no clear D. The CDR3 totals 12 residues. With 8 bases removed from V and 2 bases from J, the gap between germline ends came to 10 bases. The germline CDR1 and CDR2 sequences are MNHNY and SVGAGI (reference sequence). The CDR3 coding sequence is TGTGCCAGCTTAGCCCCTCCCTACGAGCAGTACTTC. Protein sequence: CASLAPPYEQYF.

This clonotype was observed a few times. The chain is built from TRBV7-9 and TRBJ2-7; no reliable D call. V was clipped by 8 bases and J by 0 bases, with 5 bases between them. Germline CDR1 is SEHNR and CDR2 is FQNEAQ (reference sequence). There are 11 residues in the CDR3. The DNA of the CDR3 is TGTGCCAGCGAGAGCTCCTACGAGCAGTACTTC. Translating gives CASESSYEQYF.

V and J are TRBV4-1 and TRBJ2-4; possibly TRBD1 or TRBD2 for D (7 bases each). The J call is doubtful: the DNA matches TRBJ2-7 better. This CDR3 is built from 16 residues. CDR1 and CDR2 from the germline V gene are MGHRA and YSYEKL. The CDR3 loop reads CASSQGGGQFFGEQYF. In DNA, the CDR3 is TGCGCCAGCAGCCAAGGGGGGGGACAGTTTTTCGGCGAGCAGTACTTC.

Here the CDR3 DNA reads TGTGCCAGCAAACGCCGGGACGGCCTAGTCGCAGTCAATCAGCCCCAGCATTTT. It codes for CASKRRDGLVAVNQPQHF. This chain uses TRBV6-2 or TRBV6-3 with TRBJ1-5; maybe TRBD1 (5 bases). The V and J ends lost 7 bases and 3 bases respectively, with 25 bases between them. Germline V lookup: CDR1 MNHEY, CDR2 SVGEGT. This CDR3 is built from 18 residues.

This sequence joins TRBV20-1 and TRBJ2-2; D gene uncertain. V lost 6 bases to trimming and J lost 5 bases, with 16 bases between them. Germline CDR1 DFQATT, CDR2 SNEGSKA (reference sequence). The CDR3 extends over 14 amino acids. CDR3 DNA sequence: TGCAGTGCCGCCGTGCAGGAGAGTACCGGGGAGCTGTTTTTT. It is translated as CSAAVQESTGELFF.

This chain links TRBV11-2 with TRBJ2-1, with D maybe TRBD2 (6 bases). The germline V gene has CDR1 SGHAT and CDR2 FQNNGV. The CDR3 length is 15 residues. Trimming removed 5 bases from V and 4 bases from J, with 15 bases in between. The CDR3 sequence: CASSPTEGVYNEQFF. The CDR3, as DNA: TGTGCCAGCAGCCCAACGGAGGGTGTATACAATGAGCAGTTCTTC.

The chain links TRBV12-3 or TRBV12-4 to TRBJ2-2; no clear D gene. This CDR3 contains 14 residues. Trimming removed 5 bases at V and 5 bases at J, with 12 bases between. DNA for the CDR3: TGTGCCAGCAGTACGATGGGCTCGACCGGGGAGCTGTTTTTT. Protein: CASSTMGSTGELFF.

The rearrangement joins TRBV4-3 to TRBJ2-7; D gene uncertain. This CDR3 has 16 amino acids. V dropped 0 bases and J dropped 1 base, with 13 bases sitting between them. Germline V lookup: CDR1 LGHNA, CDR2 YSLEER. CDR3 nucleotides: TGCGCCAGCAGCCAAGACAGGACGGCCACTTCCTACGAGCAGTACTTC. The encoded protein is CASSQDRTATSYEQYF.